The present TCR beta chain was sequenced within a study of CD8+CD57+ T cells in acquired aplastic anemia. About the study: Sorted CD4+ and CD8+ cell DNA averaged about 3.5 ug.

With 5 bases removed from V and 4 bases from J, the gap between germline ends came to 10 bases. The CDR3 is 13 amino acids. Germline V gene data show CDR1 as LNHDA and CDR2 as SQIVND (reference sequence). Concerning this clonotype itself: Its cognate antigen is unknown.

CD8+CD57+ cell expansion, shown by flow cytometry, had occurred in the patients selected for sequencing. By the time of blood sampling, patients had still received no therapy. Overall study findings and caveats: For CD8+ Simpson's diversity, patients and controls showed no significant difference. Around 29 shared CD8+ CDR3s appeared highly expressed within patients' immunodominant clones.

TCR beta VDJ combinations and CDR3 sequences were profiled from genomic DNA. In TCRdb, the reads were re-called with MiXCR into one record per CDR3 protein. The sample has 150,000 to 200,000 distinct CDR3 sequences; around 63% are singletons. V gene TRBV19 combines with J gene TRBJ2-3; TRBD2 might be the D (5 bases). The TCR was taken from a human donor with aplastic anemia. The specimen was sorted CD4+, CD8+, or CD8+CD57+ T cells (not recorded which) from PBMCs. CDR3 in amino acids: CASSPGRADTQYF. CDR3 sequence (DNA): TGTGCCAGTAGTCCCGGGCGGGCAGATACGCAGTATTTT.